The source of this T cell receptor (beta chain) is a study of vaccination effects on CD4 cells after COVID-19. Produced via immunoSEQ multiplex PCR; TCRdb's table is partial and in-frame only. Of 55,000 to 80,000 clones in the sample, approximately 72% are singletons; the top ten hold approximately 3.8%. The table lists this clone with a few counts. As yet, its antigen is unknown. Germline V gene sequence: CDR1 MNHEY, CDR2 SVGAGI. The V and J ends lost 2 bases and 5 bases respectively, with 6 bases between them. This CDR3 contains 13 residues. Before sequencing took place, the ViraFEST assay used viral peptide pools to expand antigen-specific CD4+ T cells. Researchers isolated CD4+ T cells once roughly nine days of culture had elapsed. Vaccine recipients lacked prior SARS-CoV-2 infection and had negative nucleocapsid antibodies.

The chain links TRBV6-5 to TRBJ2-2; D is perhaps TRBD2 (6 bases). Material: CD4+ T cells from PBMCs cultured with HCoV-OC43 spike peptides, obtained before COVID-19 vaccination. The subset: HCoV-OC43 spike overlapping peptide pool stimulation. This receptor was taken from a human donor who received a COVID-19 vaccine. The CDR3 loop reads CASSYGGTGELFF. The CDR3 nucleotides are TGTGCCAGCAGTTACGGGGGGACCGGGGAGCTGTTTTTT.